The rows below give T cell receptor beta chains drawn from one sample of a study of blood T cells in healthy people across ages. TCRdb independently ran MiXCR on the 5' RACE reads; one entry per CDR3 protein. The repertoire holds roughly 700,000 distinct CDR3 sequences, with 49% as singletons. Sequences were obtained from blood. These receptors came from an older woman in good health. Each CDR3 is given with its conserved first and last residue. The D gene is left open where the match is weak. Clone size is shown for a subset of rows, as once, few, many or a class of expanded clone.

d_call	v_call	j_call	clone_size	cdr3_aa	cdr3_nt
TRBD2	TRBV7-9	TRBJ2-7	.	CVSSLVAIWTSDSYEQYF	TGTGTCAGCAGCTTAGTGGCGATATGGACTAGCGACTCCTACGAGCAGTACTTC
TRBD2	TRBV20-1	TRBJ2-1	.	CSARGLLAGVVNEQFF	TGCAGTGCTAGGGGCCTTCTAGCGGGAGTCGTCAATGAGCAGTTCTTC
.	TRBV24-1	TRBJ2-1	.	CATSEPGGLGEQFF	TGTGCCACCAGTGAGCCCGGAGGGCTGGGTGAGCAGTTCTTC
.	TRBV14	TRBJ2-7	.	CASSQEGGRTDEKYF	TGTGCCAGCAGCCAAGAGGGGGGAAGGACAGATGAGAAGTACTTC
TRBD1	TRBV2	TRBJ1-1	.	CASSDRGHTEAFF	TGTGCCAGCAGTGACAGGGGGCACACTGAAGCTTTCTTT
.	TRBV29-1	TRBJ1-4	.	CSVATTDNEKLFF	TGCAGCGTTGCCACGACAGATAATGAAAAACTGTTTTTT
.	TRBV27	TRBJ2-1	.	CASSVVSSNEQFF	TGTGCCAGCAGTGTAGTTAGCTCGAATGAGCAGTTCTTC
.	TRBV6-6	TRBJ2-7	few	CASSPDTSSYEQYF	TGTGCCAGCAGTCCGGACACGAGCTCCTACGAGCAGTACTTC
.	TRBV20-1	TRBJ1-1	.	CSADRGATEAFF	TGCAGTGCAGACCGGGGCGCGACTGAAGCTTTCTTT
TRBD1	TRBV10-3	TRBJ2-5	.	CAIGTGVGQETQYF	TGTGCCATCGGAACAGGGGTGGGCCAAGAGACCCAGTACTTC
.	TRBV7-3	TRBJ2-5	few	CASSLEAARTQYF	TGTGCCAGCAGCCTAGAGGCGGCCAGGACCCAGTACTTC
.	TRBV6-7	TRBJ2-1	.	CASRGIPRIYNEQFF	TGTGCCAGCAGGGGAATTCCCAGGATCTACAATGAGCAGTTCTTC
.	TRBV20-1	TRBJ2-3	.	CSAPDPSGQYF	TGCAGTGCGCCAGATCCCAGTGGGCAGTATTTT
TRBD1	TRBV28	TRBJ2-7	.	CASSSSGTGRHEQYF	TGTGCCAGCAGTTCCTCCGGGACAGGGAGGCACGAGCAGTACTTC
.	TRBV7-3	TRBJ1-2	.	CASSFQPGSGYTF	TGTGCCAGCAGCTTCCAACCGGGGTCTGGCTACACCTTC
TRBD1	TRBV5-1	TRBJ2-6	few	CASSSGTVNSGANVLTF	TGCGCCAGCAGCTCCGGGACAGTGAACTCTGGGGCCAACGTCCTGACTTTC
.	TRBV5-1	TRBJ1-1	.	CASSLGSRLTNTEAFF	TGCGCCAGCAGCTTGGGAAGTAGGCTTACGAACACTGAAGCTTTCTTT
.	TRBV12-3/TRBV12-4	TRBJ1-2	.	CASSLFEGSYGYTF	TGTGCCAGCAGTTTATTTGAGGGGTCCTATGGCTACACCTTC
TRBD2	TRBV29-1	TRBJ2-3	few	CSAEREGPGTDTQYF	TGCAGCGCCGAGCGGGAGGGCCCCGGCACAGATACGCAGTATTTT
TRBD2	TRBV7-6	TRBJ2-3	.	CASSSLYGTSPDTQYF	TGTGCCAGCAGCTCTCTTTACGGGACTAGCCCAGATACGCAGTATTTT
TRBD2	TRBV2	TRBJ2-7	many	CASSEWAGGDYEQYF	TGTGCCAGCAGTGAATGGGCGGGAGGGGACTACGAGCAGTACTTC
TRBD1	TRBV20-1	TRBJ2-7	.	CSADYRGSYEQYF	TGCAGTGCTGATTACAGGGGCTCCTACGAGCAGTACTTC
TRBD2	TRBV20-1	TRBJ2-3	few	CSAIAGRVGDTQYF	TGCAGTGCTATAGCGGGTAGGGTGGGAGATACGCAGTATTTT
TRBD2	TRBV10-3	TRBJ2-7	.	CAIRASGGPGEQYF	TGTGCCATCAGAGCTAGCGGGGGTCCGGGCGAGCAGTACTTC
TRBD1	TRBV20-1	TRBJ2-1	few	CSARDWSRGQGHEQFF	TGCAGTGCTAGAGATTGGAGTCGGGGACAGGGTCATGAGCAGTTCTTC
.	TRBV3-1	TRBJ2-1	.	CASSQVIADVYNEQFF	TGTGCCAGCAGCCAAGTGATAGCGGACGTCTACAATGAGCAGTTCTTC
.	TRBV7-9	TRBJ2-1	.	CASSLRPSGGYEQFF	TGTGCCAGCAGCTTACGGCCTTCAGGGGGGTATGAGCAGTTCTTC
.	TRBV20-1	TRBJ2-3	.	CSARPQGRTDTQYF	TGCAGTGCTAGACCCCAGGGAAGGACAGATACGCAGTATTTT
.	TRBV6-2/TRBV6-3	TRBJ1-2	few	CASSYSGRLAHGYTF	TGTGCCAGCAGTTACTCGGGGAGGCTGGCTCATGGCTACACCTTC